This TCR beta chain emerged from a study of beta chain features in type 1 diabetes. A few counts support this clone. Its antigen remains unidentified. Expressed TCRB transcripts were sequenced after all isolated RNA was converted to cDNA. Libraries were prepared by immunoSEQ multiplex PCR; TCRdb keeps only in-frame clonotypes and omits some of them. This sample carries a few hundred thousand clones, approximately 25% of them seen once, and the ten largest clones take 0.012%. Study-wide findings and caveats: The similarity of naive, central memory and Treg TCRB repertoires appeared greater among patients than among healthy donors. TCRB CDR3 length was moderately but significantly reduced in all four CD4+ subsets of Type 1 diabetes patients. Short templates might get an advantage during PCR, and this would be equal in patients and controls.

The CDR3 length is 15 residues. Germline lookup yields CDR1 MNHNY and CDR2 SVGAGI (reference sequence). V lost 0 bases and J 8 bases, leaving 16 bases between the germline ends. The J gene is TRBJ1-2, the V gene TRBV6-6; a possible D gene is TRBD1 (5 bases). The source material was naive CD4+ T cells from blood. This receptor was obtained from a woman in her twenties or thirties with type 1 diabetes. The CDR3 nucleotides read TGTGCCAGCAGTTACTCCGGAGGGGCTCTGGAAGGCTACACCTTC. Encoded protein: CASSYSGGALEGYTF.